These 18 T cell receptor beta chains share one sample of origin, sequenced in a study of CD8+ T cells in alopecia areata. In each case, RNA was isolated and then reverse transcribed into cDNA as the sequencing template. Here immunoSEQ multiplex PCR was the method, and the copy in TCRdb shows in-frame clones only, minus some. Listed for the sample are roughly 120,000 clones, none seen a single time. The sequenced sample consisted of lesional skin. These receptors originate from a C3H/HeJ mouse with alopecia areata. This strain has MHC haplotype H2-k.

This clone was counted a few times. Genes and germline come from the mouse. The CDR3 sequence is CASGVRQGADAEQFF. CDR3 bases read: TGTGCCAGCGGTGTCAGACAGGGGGCCGATGCT. The chain recombines TRBV13-2 with TRBJ2-1, with TRBD1 matching over 10 bases. The sequence runs out 4 residues before the end of the CDR3; the remainder is reconstructed from the germline J gene. The CDR3 is 15 amino acids. Germline lookup yields CDR1 NNHNN and CDR2 SYGAGS (reference sequence). V was clipped by 3 bases and J by 5 bases; unmatched bases: 5.

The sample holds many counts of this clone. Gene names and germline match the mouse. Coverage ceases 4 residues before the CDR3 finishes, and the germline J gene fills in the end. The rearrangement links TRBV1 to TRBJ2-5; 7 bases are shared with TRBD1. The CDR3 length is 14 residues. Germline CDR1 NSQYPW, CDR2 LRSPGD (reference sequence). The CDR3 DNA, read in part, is TGCACCTGCAGTGCGACAGGGATGAGAGAC. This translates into CTCSATGMRD. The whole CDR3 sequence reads CTCSATGMRDTQYF.

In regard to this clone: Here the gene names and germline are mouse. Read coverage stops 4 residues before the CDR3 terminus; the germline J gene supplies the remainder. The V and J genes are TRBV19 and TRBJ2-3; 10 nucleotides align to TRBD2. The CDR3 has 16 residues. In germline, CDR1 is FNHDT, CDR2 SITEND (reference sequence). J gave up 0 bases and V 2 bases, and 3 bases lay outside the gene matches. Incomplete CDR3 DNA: TGTGCCAGCAGTATTTCTGGGGGGGCTAGTGCAGAA. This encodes CASSISGGASAE. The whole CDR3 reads CASSISGGASAETLYF.

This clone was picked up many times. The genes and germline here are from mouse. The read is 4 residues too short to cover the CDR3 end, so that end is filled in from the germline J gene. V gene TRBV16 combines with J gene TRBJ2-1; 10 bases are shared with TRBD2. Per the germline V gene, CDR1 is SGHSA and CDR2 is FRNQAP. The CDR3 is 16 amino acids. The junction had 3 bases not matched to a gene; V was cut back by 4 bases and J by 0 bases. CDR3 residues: CASSSGLGVNYAEQFF. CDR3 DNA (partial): TGTGCAAGCAGCTCCGGACTGGGGGTTAACTATGCT. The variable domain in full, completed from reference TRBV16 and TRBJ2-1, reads NAGVIQTPRHKVTGKGQEATLWCEPISGHSAVFWYRQTIVQGLEFLTYFRNQAPIDDSGMPKERFSAQMPNQSHSTLKIQSTQPQDSAVYLCASSSGLGVNYAEQFFGPGTRLTVL.

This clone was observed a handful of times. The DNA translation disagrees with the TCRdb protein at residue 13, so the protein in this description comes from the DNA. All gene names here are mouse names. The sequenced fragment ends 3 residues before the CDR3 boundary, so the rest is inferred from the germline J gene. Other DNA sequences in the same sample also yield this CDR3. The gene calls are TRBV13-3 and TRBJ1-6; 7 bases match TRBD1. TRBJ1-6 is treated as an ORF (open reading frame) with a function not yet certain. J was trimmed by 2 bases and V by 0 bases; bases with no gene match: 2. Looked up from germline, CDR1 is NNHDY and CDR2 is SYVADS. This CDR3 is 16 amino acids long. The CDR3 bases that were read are TGTGCCAGCAGTGATGCCCAGGGGGCCTATAATTCGCCC. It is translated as CASSDAQGAYNSP. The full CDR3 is CASSDAQGAYNSPLYF.

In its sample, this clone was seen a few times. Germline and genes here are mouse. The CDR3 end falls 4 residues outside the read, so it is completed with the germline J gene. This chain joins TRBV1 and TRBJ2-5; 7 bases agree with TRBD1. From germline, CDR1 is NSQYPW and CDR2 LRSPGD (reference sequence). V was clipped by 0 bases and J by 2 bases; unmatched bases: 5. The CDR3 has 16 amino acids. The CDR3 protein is CTCSADDREGQDTQYF. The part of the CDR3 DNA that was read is TGCACCTGCAGTGCAGATGACAGGGAGGGCCAAGAC.

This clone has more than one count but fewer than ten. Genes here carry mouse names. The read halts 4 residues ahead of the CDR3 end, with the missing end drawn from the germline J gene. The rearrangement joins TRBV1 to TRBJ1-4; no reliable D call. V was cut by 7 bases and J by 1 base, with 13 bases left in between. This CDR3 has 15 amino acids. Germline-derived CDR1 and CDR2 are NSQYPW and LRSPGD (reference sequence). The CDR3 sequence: CTCTPGTGSNERLFF. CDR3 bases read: TGCACCTGCACACCAGGAACGGGTTCCAACGAA.

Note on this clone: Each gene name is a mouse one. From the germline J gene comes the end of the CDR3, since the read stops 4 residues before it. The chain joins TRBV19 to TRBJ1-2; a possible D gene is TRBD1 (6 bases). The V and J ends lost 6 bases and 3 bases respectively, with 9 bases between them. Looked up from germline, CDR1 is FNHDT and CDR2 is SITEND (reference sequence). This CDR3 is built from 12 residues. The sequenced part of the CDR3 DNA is TGTGCCAGCAAGACAGGTGACTCC. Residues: CASKTGDS. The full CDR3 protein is CASKTGDSDYTF.

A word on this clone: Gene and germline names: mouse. CDR3 region: CASGDAEGASAETLYF. Incomplete CDR3 DNA: TGTGCCAGCGGTGATGCCGAGGGGGCTAGTGCAGAA. The chain joins TRBV13-2 to TRBJ2-3; TRBD1 is a possible D gene (7 bases). The read halts 4 residues ahead of the CDR3 end, with the missing end drawn from the germline J gene. This CDR3 spans 16 amino acids. V was clipped by 0 bases and J by 0 bases, with 11 bases between them. The V gene's germline CDR1 is NNHNN and CDR2 SYGAGS (reference sequence).

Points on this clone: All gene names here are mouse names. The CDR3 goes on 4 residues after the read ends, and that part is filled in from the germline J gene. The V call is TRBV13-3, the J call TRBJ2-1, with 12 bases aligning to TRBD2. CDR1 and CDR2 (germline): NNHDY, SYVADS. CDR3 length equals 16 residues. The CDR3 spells CASSDPPGLGGAEQFF. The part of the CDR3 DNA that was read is TGTGCCAGCAGTGACCCTCCGGGACTGGGGGGAGCT.

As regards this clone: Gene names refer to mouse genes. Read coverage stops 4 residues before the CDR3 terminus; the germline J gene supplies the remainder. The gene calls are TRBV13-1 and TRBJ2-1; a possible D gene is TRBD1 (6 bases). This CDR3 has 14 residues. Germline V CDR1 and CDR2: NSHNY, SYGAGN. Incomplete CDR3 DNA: TGTGCCAGCAGTGATGTGGACAGTAGGGCT. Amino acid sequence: CASSDVDSRA. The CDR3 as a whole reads CASSDVDSRAEQFF.

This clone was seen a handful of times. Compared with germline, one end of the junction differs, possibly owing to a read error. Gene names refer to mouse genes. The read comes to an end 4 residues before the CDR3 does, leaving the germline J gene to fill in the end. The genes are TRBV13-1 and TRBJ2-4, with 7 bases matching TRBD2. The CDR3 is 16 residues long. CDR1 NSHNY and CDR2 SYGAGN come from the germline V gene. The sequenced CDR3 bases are TGTGCGAGCAGCCTTGGGGGGAGGGATAGTCAAAAC. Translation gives CASSLGGRDSQN. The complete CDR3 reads CASSLGGRDSQNTLYF.

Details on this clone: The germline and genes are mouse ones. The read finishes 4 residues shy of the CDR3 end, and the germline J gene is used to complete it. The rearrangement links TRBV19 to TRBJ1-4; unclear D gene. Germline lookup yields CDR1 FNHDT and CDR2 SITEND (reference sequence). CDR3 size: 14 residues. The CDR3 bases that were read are TGTGCCAGCAGTCACCCCGACTGGGGCGAA. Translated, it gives CASSHPDWGE. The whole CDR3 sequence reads CASSHPDWGERLFF.

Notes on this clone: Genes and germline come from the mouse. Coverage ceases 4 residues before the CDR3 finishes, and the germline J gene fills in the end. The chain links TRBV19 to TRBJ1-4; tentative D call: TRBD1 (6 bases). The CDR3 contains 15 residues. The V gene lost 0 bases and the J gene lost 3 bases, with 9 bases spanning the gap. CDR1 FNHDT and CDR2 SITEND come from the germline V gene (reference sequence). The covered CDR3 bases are TGTGCCAGCAGTATAGTAGGGGGTCCCAACGAA. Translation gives CASSIVGGPNE. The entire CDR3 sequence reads CASSIVGGPNERLFF.

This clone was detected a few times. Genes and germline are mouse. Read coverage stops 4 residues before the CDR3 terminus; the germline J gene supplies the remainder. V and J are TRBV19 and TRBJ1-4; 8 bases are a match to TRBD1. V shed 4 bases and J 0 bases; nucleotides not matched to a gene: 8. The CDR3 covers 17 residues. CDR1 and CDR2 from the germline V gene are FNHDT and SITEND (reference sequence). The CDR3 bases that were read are TGTGCCAGCAGTCCCACAGGGGGGGAGATTTCCAACGAA. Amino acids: CASSPTGGEISNE. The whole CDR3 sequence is CASSPTGGEISNERLFF.

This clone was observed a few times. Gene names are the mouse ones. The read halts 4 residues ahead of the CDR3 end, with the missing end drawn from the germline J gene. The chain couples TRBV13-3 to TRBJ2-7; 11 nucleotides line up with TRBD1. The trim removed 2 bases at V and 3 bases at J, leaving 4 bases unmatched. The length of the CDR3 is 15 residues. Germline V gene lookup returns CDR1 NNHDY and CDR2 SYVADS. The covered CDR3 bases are TGTGCCAGCAGTGAGGGGGACAGGGGGTACTAT. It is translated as CASSEGDRGYY. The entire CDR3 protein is CASSEGDRGYYEQYF.

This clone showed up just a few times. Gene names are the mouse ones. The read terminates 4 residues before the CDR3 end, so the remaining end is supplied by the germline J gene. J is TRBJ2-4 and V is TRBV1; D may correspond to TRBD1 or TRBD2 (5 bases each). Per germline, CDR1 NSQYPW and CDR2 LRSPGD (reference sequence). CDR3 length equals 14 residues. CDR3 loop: CTCSAGLGENTLYF. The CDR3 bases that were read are TGCACCTGCAGTGCGGGGCTGGGAGAAAAC. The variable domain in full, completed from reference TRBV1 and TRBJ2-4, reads VTLLEQNPRWRLVPRGQAVNLRCILKNSQYPWMSWYQQDLQKQLQWLFTLRSPGDKEVKSLPGADYLATRVTDTELRLQVANMSQGRTLYCTCSAGLGENTLYFGAGTRLSVL.

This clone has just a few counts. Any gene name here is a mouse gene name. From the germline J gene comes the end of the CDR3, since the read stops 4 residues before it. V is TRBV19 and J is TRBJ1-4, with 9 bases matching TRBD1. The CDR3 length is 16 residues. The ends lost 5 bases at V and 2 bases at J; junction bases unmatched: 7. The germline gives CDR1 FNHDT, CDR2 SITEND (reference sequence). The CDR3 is CASSTGTGWSNERLFF. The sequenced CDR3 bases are TGTGCCAGCAGCACCGGGACAGGGTGGTCCAACGAA.